The 27 T cell receptor beta chains listed next were all sequenced from one sample in a study of CD8+ T cells in alopecia areata. Sequencing templates came from extracted RNA that was reverse transcribed into cDNA. Some clones are missing from TCRdb's copy, which holds only in-frame ones; the method was immunoSEQ multiplex PCR. The sample has 120,000 to 150,000 clones, over 45% seen once. The material sequenced was CD4+ T cells sorted from blood. Every receptor here comes from a human donor with alopecia areata.

This sequence joins TRBV5-4 and TRBJ2-7; possibly TRBD1 or TRBD2 for D (5 bases each). Germline V gene data show CDR1 as SGHNT and CDR2 as YYREEE (reference sequence). The V end was cut by 3 bases, the J end by 6 bases, with 16 bases between. The CDR3 length is 14 residues. The CDR3 region is CASSWGTNLGEQYF. The CDR3 DNA reads as TGTGCCAGCAGCTGGGGGACGAACTTAGGCGAGCAGTACTTC.

The table lists this clone with a few counts. The chain uses TRBV6-5 and TRBJ2-6, with D uncertain. Germline CDR1 and CDR2: MNHEY and SVGAGI. CDR3 length equals 12 residues. V dropped 6 bases and J dropped 4 bases, with 4 bases sitting between them. CDR3 region: CASSPGANVLTF. Here the CDR3 DNA reads TGTGCCAGCAGCCCAGGGGCCAACGTCCTGACTTTC.

In its sample, this clone was seen a few times. The chain joins TRBV28 to TRBJ2-5; D unclear. CDR1 and CDR2 from the germline V gene are MDHEN and SYDVKM. The CDR3 totals 12 residues. V was pared by 4 bases and J by 2 bases, with 5 bases between. The CDR3 DNA is TGTGCCAGCAGTTCAAGACAAGAGACCCAGTACTTC. Amino acids: CASSSRQETQYF.

The rearrangement joins TRBV5-1 to TRBJ2-1; 9 bases line up with TRBD2. Germline V lookup: CDR1 SGHRS, CDR2 YFSETQ. There are 15 residues in the CDR3. Trimming removed 0 bases from V and 3 bases from J; junction bases left unmatched: 1. This CDR3 is CASSLASGVYNEQFF. The CDR3 nucleotides are TGCGCCAGCAGCTTGGCTAGCGGGGTCTACAATGAGCAGTTCTTC.

This clone was observed a handful of times. The V and J genes are TRBV7-9 and TRBJ1-4, with a weak D call TRBD1 (5 bases). Germline lookup yields CDR1 SEHNR and CDR2 FQNEAQ (reference sequence). CDR3 length equals 16 residues. V shed 2 bases and J shed 10 bases, with 20 bases lying between them. The CDR3 coding sequence is TGTGCCAGCAGCTTAAGATCCGGGACTTCGGGGGGAAAACTGTTTTTT. It codes for CASSLRSGTSGGKLFF. The entire variable domain, with the rest obtained from reference TRBV7-9 and TRBJ1-4, is as follows: DTGVSQNPRHKITKRGQNVTFRCDPISEHNRLYWYRQTLGQGPEFLTYFQNEAQLEKSRLLSDRFSAERPKGSFSTLEIQRTEQGDSAMYLCASSLRSGTSGGKLFFGSGTQLSVL.

This clone was counted only a few times. This chain joins TRBV30 and TRBJ1-1; 11 bases are a match to TRBD1. V dropped 6 bases and J dropped 5; count of bases not matched to a gene: 11. Germline CDR1 and CDR2: GTSNPN and SVGIG (reference sequence). The CDR3 is made up of 15 amino acids. DNA for the CDR3: TGTGCCTGCCAAAGCGGACAGGGGGCGCGTACTGAAGCTTTCTTT. Encoded protein: CACQSGQGARTEAFF.

The CDR3 is CASSLILAGVPRELFF. For the CDR3, the DNA is TGTGCCAGCAGCTTAATTCTAGCGGGAGTTCCGCGGGAGCTGTTTTTT. V gene TRBV7-9 combines with J gene TRBJ2-2, with 10 bases aligning to TRBD2. The CDR3 sequence is 16 residues long. Germline V gene lookup returns CDR1 SEHNR and CDR2 FQNEAQ (reference sequence). J lost 9 bases, V lost 2 bases, and 9 bases had no gene match.

J is TRBJ1-4 and V is TRBV5-1, with a possible D match to TRBD1 (6 bases). The CDR3 spans 14 residues. Germline V gene sequence: CDR1 SGHRS, CDR2 YFSETQ. Trimming removed 4 bases from V and 4 bases from J, with 11 bases in between. The CDR3 region has the DNA TGCGCCAGCAGCATTACAGGGAATAATGAAAAACTGTTTTTT. It yields the protein CASSITGNNEKLFF. The full variable domain, in which reference TRBV5-1 and TRBJ1-4 provide the parts outside the CDR3, is KAGVTQTPRYLIKTRGQQVTLSCSPISGHRSVSWYQQTPGQGLQFLFEYFSETQRNKGNFPGRFSGRQFSNSRSEMNVSTLELGDSALYLCASSITGNNEKLFFGSGTQLSVL.

CDR3 loop: CASGRTGISYEQYF. The CDR3, as DNA: TGTGCCAGCGGAAGGACAGGGATTTCCTACGAGCAGTACTTC. The chain recombines TRBV28 with TRBJ2-7, with TRBD1 identical over 8 bases. V gave up 8 bases and J gave up 1 base; unmatched junction bases: 7. Germline V lookup: CDR1 MDHEN, CDR2 SYDVKM. The CDR3 length is 14 residues. The entire variable domain, with the rest obtained from reference TRBV28 and TRBJ2-7, is as follows: DVKVTQSSRYLVKRTGEKVFLECVQDMDHENMFWYRQDPGLGLRLIYFSYDVKMKEKGDIPEGYSVSREKKERFSLILESASTNQTSMYLCASGRTGISYEQYFGPGTRLTVT.

This clone showed up just a few times. This chain connects TRBV28 to TRBJ1-1, with D perhaps TRBD1 (5 bases). Per the germline V gene, CDR1 is MDHEN and CDR2 is SYDVKM. The V end lost 7 bases, the J end lost 5 bases, and 23 bases lay between the germline ends. The CDR3 is 16 amino acids. The CDR3 protein is CASTRTEGRGGTEAFF. CDR3 bases: TGTGCCAGCACTCGAACCGAGGGGCGAGGAGGGACTGAAGCTTTCTTT.

The chain couples TRBV13 to TRBJ2-5, with 8 bases aligning to TRBD1. V lost 5 bases to trimming and J lost 5 bases; unmatched junction nucleotides: 7. Germline values: CDR1 PRHDT, CDR2 FYEKMQ (reference sequence). The CDR3 loop spans 14 amino acids. CDR3 sequence: CASSLHRGSETQYF. CDR3 DNA sequence: TGTGCCAGCAGCCTTCACAGGGGGTCGGAGACCCAGTACTTC.

The CDR3 DNA is TGTGCCAGCAGCGGACAGGGTCGCAACACCGGGGAGCTGTTTTTT. Its translation: CASSGQGRNTGELFF. V usage is TRBV2 and J usage is TRBJ2-2; 8 bases are shared with TRBD1. Germline CDR1 and CDR2: SNHLY and FYNNEI. V trimming: 6 bases; J trimming: 2 bases; junction bases outside the gene matches: 5. The CDR3 has 15 amino acids.

V gene TRBV5-1 combines with J gene TRBJ1-2; a possible D gene is TRBD1 (6 bases). Trimming shortened V by 4 bases and J by 2 bases, and 15 bases separated the two germline ends. Looked up from germline, CDR1 is SGHRS and CDR2 is YFSETQ. There are 15 residues in the CDR3. The CDR3 here is CASSPGVLGNYGYTF. DNA of the CDR3: TGCGCCAGCAGCCCAGGGGTTCTTGGGAACTATGGCTACACCTTC.

V is TRBV30 and J is TRBJ1-2; TRBD1 aligns across 9 bases. CDR1 GTSNPN and CDR2 SVGIG come from the germline V gene (reference sequence). The CDR3 is 14 residues long. V lost 3 bases, J lost 5 bases, and 7 bases stayed unmatched. CDR3 bases: TGTGCCTGGAGGGCGACAGGGGGGATTTATGGCTACACCTTC. Translation gives CAWRATGGIYGYTF.

As DNA, the CDR3 is TGTGCCAGCAGTTCTATGATCGAGACCCAGTACTTC. Translating gives CASSSMIETQYF. This chain connects TRBV28 to TRBJ2-5; D is unresolved. CDR1 and CDR2 (germline): MDHEN, SYDVKM. This CDR3 region has 12 residues. V lost 4 bases to trimming and J lost 5 bases, with 8 bases between them.

This clone was seen only a few times. This chain connects TRBV4-2 to TRBJ2-7, with 8 bases fitting TRBD2. The ends lost 0 bases at V and 0 bases at J; junction bases unmatched: 4. This CDR3 is 16 amino acids long. Germline V lookup: CDR1 LGHNA, CDR2 YNFKEQ. CDR3 in amino acids: CASSQDRGTSSYEQYF. The CDR3 nucleotides are TGTGCCAGCAGCCAAGACCGGGGGACTAGCTCCTACGAGCAGTACTTC.

This clone was picked up a small number of times. The chain is built from TRBV30 and TRBJ1-2; no firm D call. The CDR3 has 15 amino acids. Germline lookup yields CDR1 GTSNPN and CDR2 SVGIG (reference sequence). Deletions cut 0 bases from V and 4 bases from J, with 15 bases between. The CDR3 loop reads CAWSVSPPGIYGYTF. CDR3 DNA: TGTGCCTGGAGTGTATCCCCACCAGGAATCTATGGCTACACCTTC.

The chain is built from TRBV29-1 and TRBJ2-5; D is possibly TRBD1 or TRBD2 (5 bases each). V was shortened by 5 bases and J by 3 bases, with 10 bases between the two germline ends. Germline CDR1 is SQVTM and CDR2 is ANQGSEA. There are 12 residues in the CDR3. The CDR3 loop is CSVQWGKETQYF. DNA for the CDR3: TGCAGCGTTCAGTGGGGGAAAGAGACCCAGTACTTC.

This clone was picked up one time. This rearrangement joins TRBV5-1 to TRBJ1-2, with D possibly TRBD1 on 5 matching bases. V dropped 1 base and J dropped 3 bases, with 13 bases sitting between them. The CDR3 contains 15 residues. Germline V gene sequence: CDR1 SGHRS, CDR2 YFSETQ. This CDR3 is CASSLSGSGHYGYTF. The CDR3 DNA is TGCGCCAGCAGCTTGAGTGGTTCGGGGCACTATGGCTACACCTTC.

The chain carries TRBV28 and TRBJ2-7; D ambiguous. CDR1 and CDR2 (germline): MDHEN, SYDVKM. Between the trimmed V and J ends, which lost 5 bases and 4 bases, there was a span of 21 bases. The length of the CDR3 is 16 residues. The CDR3 is CASSEHLGLRSYEQYF. Here the CDR3 DNA reads TGTGCCAGCAGTGAACACCTAGGGCTTCGCTCTTACGAGCAGTACTTC. Full variable domain (missing parts from reference TRBV28 and TRBJ2-7): DVKVTQSSRYLVKRTGEKVFLECVQDMDHENMFWYRQDPGLGLRLIYFSYDVKMKEKGDIPEGYSVSREKKERFSLILESASTNQTSMYLCASSEHLGLRSYEQYFGPGTRLTVT.

This clone was counted a few times. The chain recombines TRBV28 with TRBJ2-7; D is unresolved. The CDR3 runs 15 residues. The ends were cut back, 4 bases at V and 2 bases at J, with 15 bases in the middle. Germline V gene sequence: CDR1 MDHEN, CDR2 SYDVKM. The CDR3 DNA is TGTGCCAGCAGTTCCGACCCGAGCTTACCCTACGAGCAGTACTTC. Translation: CASSSDPSLPYEQYF.

This clone has more than one count but fewer than ten. J is TRBJ2-7 and V is TRBV28, with D unclear. The V end lost 8 bases, the J end lost 2 bases, and 7 bases lay between the germline ends. This CDR3 contains 11 residues. CDR1 is MDHEN and CDR2 is SYDVKM in the germline V gene. This CDR3 reads CASGDPYEQYF. CDR3 DNA sequence: TGTGCCAGCGGCGACCCCTACGAGCAGTACTTC.

The chain has TRBV30 and TRBJ1-5, with D tentatively TRBD1 (6 bases). Trimming shortened V by 0 bases and J by 9 bases, and 15 bases separated the two germline ends. The CDR3 spans 14 residues. The germline CDR1 and CDR2 sequences are GTSNPN and SVGIG (reference sequence). The CDR3 here is CAWSVLGGAGPQHF. The CDR3 DNA follows: TGTGCCTGGAGTGTACTGGGGGGGGCAGGGCCCCAGCATTTT.

CDR3 sequence reads: CASSGGTASNYGYTF. The CDR3 nucleotides are TGTGCCAGCAGTGGCGGGACAGCCTCTAACTATGGCTACACCTTC. The chain carries TRBV9 and TRBJ1-2; 7 bases agree with TRBD1. J lost 0 bases, V lost 5 bases, and 7 bases had no gene match. The CDR3 consists of 15 residues. CDR1 SGDLS and CDR2 YYNGEE come from the germline V gene.

In DNA form, the CDR3 reads TGCAGCGTTGAAGATCTTGGACAGCCAAAACTGTTTTTT. Encoded protein: CSVEDLGQPKLFF. V is TRBV29-1 and J is TRBJ1-4; maybe TRBD1 (6 bases). The CDR3 totals 13 residues. The germline gives CDR1 SQVTM, CDR2 ANQGSEA. The V end was cut by 0 bases, the J end by 10 bases, with 12 bases between.

This clone was observed once. The gene calls are TRBV30 and TRBJ1-5, with 9 nucleotides matching TRBD1. J was trimmed by 6 bases and V by 1 base; bases with no gene match: 7. Germline CDR1 reads GTSNPN; CDR2 reads SVGIG (reference sequence). This CDR3 contains 15 residues. The CDR3 nucleotides are TGTGCCTGGAGTGCCCCGGGACAGGGTCGTCAGCCCCAGCATTTT. Amino acids: CAWSAPGQGRQPQHF.

The chain employs TRBV5-1 and TRBJ2-1; D might be TRBD1 or TRBD2, each matching 6 bases. The germline V gene has CDR1 SGHRS and CDR2 YFSETQ. CDR3 size: 15 residues. V shed 0 bases and J shed 2 bases, with 9 bases lying between them. The DNA of the CDR3 is TGCGCCAGCAGCTTGGACGGGGGCGCCTACAATGAGCAGTTCTTC. This translates into CASSLDGGAYNEQFF.